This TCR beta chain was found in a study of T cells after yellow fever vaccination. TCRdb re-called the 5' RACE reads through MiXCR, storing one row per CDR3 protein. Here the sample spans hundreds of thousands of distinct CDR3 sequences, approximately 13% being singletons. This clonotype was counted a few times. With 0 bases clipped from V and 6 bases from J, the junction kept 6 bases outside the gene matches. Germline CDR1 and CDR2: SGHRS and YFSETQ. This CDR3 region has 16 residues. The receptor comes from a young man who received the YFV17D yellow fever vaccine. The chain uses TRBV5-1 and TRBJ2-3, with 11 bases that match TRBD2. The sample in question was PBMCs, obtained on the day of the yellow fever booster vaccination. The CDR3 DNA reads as TGCGCCAGCAGCTTGGAGGGACTAGCGGCGCGGGATACGCAGTATTTT. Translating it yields CASSLEGLAARDTQYF.